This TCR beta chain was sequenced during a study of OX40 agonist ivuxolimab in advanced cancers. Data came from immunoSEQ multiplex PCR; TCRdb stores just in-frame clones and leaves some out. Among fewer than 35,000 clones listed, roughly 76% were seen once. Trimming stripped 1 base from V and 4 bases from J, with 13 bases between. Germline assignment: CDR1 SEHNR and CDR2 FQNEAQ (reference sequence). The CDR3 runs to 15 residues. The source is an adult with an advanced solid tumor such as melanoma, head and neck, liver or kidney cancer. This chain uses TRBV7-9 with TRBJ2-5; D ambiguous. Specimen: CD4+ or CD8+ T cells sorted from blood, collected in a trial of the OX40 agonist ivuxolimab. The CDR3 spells CASSLGAGGSETQYF. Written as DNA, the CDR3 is TGTGCCAGCAGCTTAGGGGCTGGTGGATCAGAGACCCAGTACTTC.